This TCR beta chain came from a study of spatial heterogeneity in lung cancer. Study findings and constraints: There were more appearances of ubiquitous expanded tumor TCRs in blood at resection than at follow-up.

Every individual TCR cDNA molecule carried its own unique molecular identifier, which allowed correction of PCR and sequencing errors. TCRdb itself ran the 5' RACE reads through MiXCR, one entry per CDR3 protein. This sample carries roughly 49,000 distinct CDR3 sequences, roughly 7% of them seen once, and the ten largest clones take approximately 2.6%. Time point meaning: sample taken at primary tumor resection. From tumor, nontumor lung or frozen PBMC, whole RNA was taken unsorted for sequencing. Donors were around 70 untreated early-stage non-small cell lung cancer patients. In its sample, this clonotype was seen a few times. The antigen remains undetermined. The V end was cut by 3 bases, the J end by 8 bases, with 11 bases between. CDR3 size: 14 residues. Germline V gene lookup returns CDR1 SEHNR and CDR2 FQNEAQ (reference sequence).

The TCR comes from a female donor with early-stage non-small cell lung cancer. Sample: PBMCs, taken at surgery. The chain links TRBV7-9 to TRBJ1-6; D call uncertain. The CDR3 protein is CASSFMRRDSPLHF. DNA of the CDR3: TGTGCCAGCAGCTTTATGAGGAGGGATTCACCCCTCCACTTT.